This TCR beta chain was profiled in a study of blood T cells in healthy people across ages. Across the study: Per two T cells, template switching captured roughly one barcoded beta molecule.

Per germline, CDR1 SGHVS and CDR2 FQNEAQ. This CDR3 has 12 residues. V lost 1 base and J lost 15; bases outside the gene matches: 6. The second PCR ran about 6 to 12 cycles with a sample-barcoded 5' primer and J-beta primers. TCRdb reanalysed the 5' RACE reads using MiXCR and keeps one entry per CDR3 protein. The sample yields about 930,000 distinct CDR3 sequences, about 29% seen once. Donors ranged from roughly 6 to 90 years old and were healthy Caucasians in Russia. Donors gave around 10 milliliters of peripheral blood apiece. In addition, the sample was reused for a study of T cells of mothers and their children.

This clonotype originated in a woman between 40 and 50 years old in good health. The sample comprised blood. The gene calls are TRBV7-8 and TRBJ2-4; 7 positions match TRBD1. This CDR3 reads CASSLGQGVWYF. DNA for the CDR3: TGTGCCAGCAGCTTAGGCCAGGGGGTCTGGTACTTC.